Shown below are 32 T cell receptor beta chains from a single sample sequenced in a study of blood T cell repertoires in COVID-19. Assay: immunoSEQ multiplex PCR; the TCRdb copy retains only in-frame clones and omits some. The sample lists over 300,000 clones, more than 75% occurring once. The sample comprised PBMCs or T cells enriched from blood (not recorded which). The source of these receptors is a woman aged 18-29 years who had recovered from COVID-19.

V is TRBV19 and J is TRBJ1-1; a weak D match, TRBD1 (5 bases). The CDR3 loop spans 15 amino acids. The germline V gene has CDR1 LNHDA and CDR2 SQIVND (reference sequence). With 1 base removed from V and 5 bases from J, the gap between germline ends came to 14 bases. The CDR3 reads CASSIASAGGTEAFF. The DNA for the CDR3 is TGTGCCAGTAGTATAGCCTCCGCCGGGGGGACTGAAGCTTTCTTT.

The rearrangement joins TRBV11-2 to TRBJ2-2, with a weak D call TRBD1 (6 bases). Germline V lookup: CDR1 SGHAT, CDR2 FQNNGV. CDR3 length: 16 residues. With 8 bases removed from V and 0 bases from J, the gap between germline ends came to 16 bases. CDR3 region: CASRDTKVANTGELFF. The DNA for the CDR3 is TGTGCCAGCCGGGACACCAAGGTCGCGAACACCGGGGAGCTGTTTTTT.

CDR3 amino acids: CASSSGGEYEQYF. The CDR3 DNA reads as TGTGCCAGCAGCTCGGGGGGTGAGTACGAGCAGTACTTC. The chain has TRBV5-4 and TRBJ2-7, with 7 bases lining up with TRBD2. CDR3 length equals 13 residues. CDR1 is SGHNT, CDR2 YYREEE, per germline (reference sequence). The V segment lost 3 bases and the J segment 4 bases; nucleotides outside the gene matches: 4. Looking up the rest from reference TRBV5-4 and TRBJ2-7 gives the full variable domain: ETGVTQSPTHLIKTRGQQVTLRCSSQSGHNTVSWYQQALGQGPQFIFQYYREEENGRGNFPPRFSGLQFPNYSSELNVNALELDDSALYLCASSSGGEYEQYFGPGTRLTVT.

This chain connects TRBV14 to TRBJ1-1; 7 bases map to TRBD1. This CDR3 contains 11 residues. Germline trimming cut 4 bases from V and 11 bases from J; bases unmatched to any gene: 4. Germline CDR1 SGHDN, CDR2 FVKESK. CDR3 loop: CASSLTGVAFF. CDR3 bases: TGTGCCAGCAGCCTAACAGGGGTGGCTTTCTTT.

The chain employs TRBV6-5 and TRBJ1-6; D possibly corresponds to TRBD1 (5 bases). From germline, CDR1 is MNHEY and CDR2 SVGAGI. The CDR3 covers 14 residues. Trimming stripped 1 base from V and 9 bases from J, with 10 bases between. CDR3 bases: TGTGCCAGCAGTTACTTCACAGGCGGTTCACCCCTCCACTTT. Translating it yields CASSYFTGGSPLHF.

This chain uses TRBV19 with TRBJ1-1; TRBD1 matches at 10 bases. This CDR3 has 16 residues. CDR1 is LNHDA and CDR2 is SQIVND in the germline V gene (reference sequence). V lost 2 bases to trimming and J lost 1 base; unmatched junction nucleotides: 4. The DNA for the CDR3 is TGTGCCAGTAGTATAAGGGACAGGGGTGCGAACACTGAAGCTTTCTTT. It encodes CASSIRDRGANTEAFF.

The chain recombines TRBV10-3 with TRBJ2-3; D is ambiguous. Trimming took off 3 bases at V and 0 bases at J, with 10 bases between the two ends. CDR3 length: 15 residues. Germline V gene data show CDR1 as ENHRY and CDR2 as SYGVKD. The CDR3 region is CAISELPESTDTQYF. CDR3 nucleotides: TGTGCCATCAGTGAACTCCCCGAGAGCACAGATACGCAGTATTTT.

The chain combines TRBV27 with TRBJ2-1; the match to TRBD2 covers 8 bases. The CDR3 covers 12 residues. Germline lookup yields CDR1 MNHEY and CDR2 SMNVEV (reference sequence). The V segment lost 5 bases and the J segment 8 bases; nucleotides outside the gene matches: 2. In DNA form, the CDR3 reads TGTGCCAGCAGTACGGGAGGGCATGAGCAGTTCTTC. The encoded protein is CASSTGGHEQFF.

This chain uses TRBV15 with TRBJ2-1, with 9 bases identical to TRBD1. CDR1 and CDR2 from the germline V gene are LNHNV and YYDKDF (reference sequence). V dropped 3 bases and J dropped 8; count of bases not matched to a gene: 8. This CDR3 comprises 15 residues. The CDR3 reads CATSSLTGGKDEQFF. The DNA for the CDR3 is TGTGCCACCAGCAGCCTGACAGGGGGAAAGGATGAGCAGTTCTTC.

There are many counts of this clone. The gene calls are TRBV7-3 and TRBJ2-2; D perhaps matches TRBD1 (6 bases). The CDR3 has 14 residues. V was shortened by 4 bases and J by 4 bases, with 10 bases between the two germline ends. Germline values: CDR1 SGHTA, CDR2 FQGTGA. This CDR3 reads CASSSNRATGELFF. DNA for the CDR3: TGTGCCAGCAGCTCCAACAGGGCCACCGGGGAGCTGTTTTTT.

This clone was counted once. This chain joins TRBV7-9 and TRBJ1-4, with D maybe TRBD1 (6 bases). The CDR3 has 16 residues. In germline, CDR1 is SEHNR, CDR2 FQNEAQ (reference sequence). With 4 bases removed from V and 7 bases from J, the gap between germline ends came to 19 bases. The CDR3 region is CASSSTGTHDGEKLFF. Here the CDR3 DNA reads TGTGCCAGCAGCTCGACCGGGACACATGATGGTGAAAAACTGTTTTTT.

This clone turned up a few times. The rearrangement joins TRBV4-1 to TRBJ1-1; D may be TRBD1 (5 bases). Trimming removed 1 base at V and 5 bases at J, with 14 bases between. Looked up from germline, CDR1 is MGHRA and CDR2 is YSYEKL. This CDR3 has 15 amino acids. CDR3: CASSQAPGLKTEAFF. The CDR3 DNA sequence: TGCGCCAGCAGCCAAGCCCCAGGGCTCAAGACTGAAGCTTTCTTT.

The rearrangement links TRBV30 to TRBJ1-3, with D perhaps TRBD1 (6 bases). Trimming left V 5 bases short and J 1 base short, with 15 bases between. The germline CDR1 and CDR2 sequences are GTSNPN and SVGIG (reference sequence). The CDR3 has 15 amino acids. CDR3 coding DNA: TGTGCCTGGGGGGGCCCAGGGTTTTCTGGAAACACCATATATTTT. Its protein is CAWGGPGFSGNTIYF.

The V and J genes are TRBV2 and TRBJ2-7, with a tentative D call TRBD1 (6 bases). V lost 7 bases to trimming and J lost 3 bases, with 13 bases between them. The CDR3 spans 13 residues. Per germline, CDR1 SNHLY and CDR2 FYNNEI. Here the CDR3 DNA reads TGTGCCAGCACTAGGACAGTTTTCTACGAGCAGTACTTC. Translating it yields CASTRTVFYEQYF.

This sequence joins TRBV6-5 and TRBJ1-5; 7 bases align to TRBD1. Unmatched junction bases numbered 11, after V lost 7 bases and J lost 5 bases. The CDR3 has 15 amino acids. Germline CDR1 is MNHEY and CDR2 is SVGAGI. CDR3: CASTPGGQGYQPQHF. The CDR3 DNA reads TGTGCCAGCACCCCAGGGGGACAAGGGTATCAGCCCCAGCATTTT.

The gene calls are TRBV6-5 and TRBJ1-2; D is ambiguous. V was cut by 0 bases and J by 10 bases, with 21 bases left in between. Germline CDR1 MNHEY, CDR2 SVGAGI. The CDR3 covers 16 residues. CDR3 in DNA: TGTGCCAGCAGTTACTCGACTCCCTTGCAACTTACAACCTACACCTTC. Translation: CASSYSTPLQLTTYTF.

The chain has TRBV9 and TRBJ2-7; 9 bases are shared with TRBD2. CDR1 SGDLS and CDR2 YYNGEE come from the germline V gene. The V segment lost 3 bases and the J segment 2 bases; nucleotides outside the gene matches: 6. The CDR3 has 15 residues. The CDR3 DNA is TGTGCCAGCAGCGCAGGGCTAGCGGGGCCCTACGAGCAGTACTTC. Residues: CASSAGLAGPYEQYF. The whole variable domain, remainder taken from reference TRBV9 and TRBJ2-7, is DSGVTQTPKHLITATGQRVTLRCSPRSGDLSVYWYQQSLDQGLQFLIQYYNGEERAKGNILERFSAQQFPDLHSELNLSSLELGDSALYFCASSAGLAGPYEQYFGPGTRLTVT.

Written as DNA, the CDR3 is TGTGCCAGCAGTTTCAGTCGTAATGAGCAGTTCTTC. Translating gives CASSFSRNEQFF. The chain is built from TRBV28 and TRBJ2-1; D is undetermined. The CDR3 has 12 residues. Germline loops: CDR1 MDHEN, CDR2 SYDVKM. Between the trimmed V and J ends, which lost 3 bases and 7 bases, there was a span of 7 bases.

The CDR3 sequence: CASSLGTGGRNYGYTF. The CDR3 DNA reads TGTGCCAGCAGTTTAGGGACAGGGGGCAGGAACTATGGCTACACCTTC. The chain joins TRBV27 to TRBJ1-2; 12 bases line up with TRBD1. CDR3 size: 16 residues. In germline, CDR1 is MNHEY, CDR2 SMNVEV (reference sequence). The junction had 3 bases not matched to a gene; V was cut back by 2 bases and J by 2 bases.

Of note for this clone: This same CDR3 is encoded by further DNA sequences in the sample. CDR3 residues: CASSLLAGVQETQYF. In DNA form, the CDR3 reads TGCGCCAGCAGCTTGCTAGCGGGGGTCCAAGAGACCCAGTACTTC. The genes are TRBV5-1 and TRBJ2-5; 10 bases fit TRBD2. Trimming at V came to 1 base and at J to 1 base, leaving 1 base not matched to a gene. CDR3 length: 15 amino acids. Per the germline V gene, CDR1 is SGHRS and CDR2 is YFSETQ. Looking up the rest from reference TRBV5-1 and TRBJ2-5 gives the full variable domain: KAGVTQTPRYLIKTRGQQVTLSCSPISGHRSVSWYQQTPGQGLQFLFEYFSETQRNKGNFPGRFSGRQFSNSRSEMNVSTLELGDSALYLCASSLLAGVQETQYFGPGTRLLVL.

The rearrangement joins TRBV12-3 or TRBV12-4 to TRBJ2-7; tentative D call: TRBD2 (5 bases). This CDR3 is built from 13 residues. V was cut by 4 bases and J by 0 bases, with 7 bases left in between. The CDR3 DNA follows: TGTGCCAGCAGTTCGGGGATCTCCTACGAGCAGTACTTC. As protein: CASSSGISYEQYF.

This clone turned up a few times. V gene TRBV5-1 combines with J gene TRBJ2-5, with TRBD1 identical over 7 bases. The CDR3 runs to 20 residues. Germline lookup yields CDR1 SGHRS and CDR2 YFSETQ. V shed 3 bases and J 2 bases; nucleotides not matched to a gene: 22. DNA for the CDR3: TGCGCCAGCAGCTCCACGACTTGGGACAGTTGGGATGGTAGGCAAGAGACCCAGTACTTC. Amino acid sequence: CASSSTTWDSWDGRQETQYF. Full variable domain (missing parts from reference TRBV5-1 and TRBJ2-5): KAGVTQTPRYLIKTRGQQVTLSCSPISGHRSVSWYQQTPGQGLQFLFEYFSETQRNKGNFPGRFSGRQFSNSRSEMNVSTLELGDSALYLCASSSTTWDSWDGRQETQYFGPGTRLLVL.

The chain joins TRBV30 to TRBJ2-5; 9 bases match TRBD2. V dropped 2 bases and J dropped 5; count of bases not matched to a gene: 6. Germline V lookup: CDR1 GTSNPN, CDR2 SVGIG (reference sequence). This CDR3 contains 14 residues. CDR3 region: CAWSKVLAGETQYF. As DNA, the CDR3 is TGTGCCTGGAGTAAGGTGCTAGCGGGGGAGACCCAGTACTTC.

J is TRBJ2-7 and V is TRBV12-3 or TRBV12-4, with 9 bases matching TRBD2. CDR3 length: 13 residues. After removal of 4 bases from V and 4 bases from J, the junction contained 2 bases not matched to a gene. This chain's CDR3 is CASSSSGVYEQYF. The CDR3, as DNA: TGTGCCAGCAGTTCTAGCGGGGTATACGAGCAGTACTTC.

This clone appeared a few times. The V gene is TRBV5-1, the J gene TRBJ2-3; TRBD1 might be the D (5 bases). The V and J ends lost 4 bases and 4 bases respectively, with 19 bases between them. Germline values: CDR1 SGHRS, CDR2 YFSETQ. This CDR3 has 16 residues. In DNA form, the CDR3 reads TGCGCCAGCAGCGACGCGGCAGGGATAGGTGCAGATACGCAGTATTTT. This encodes CASSDAAGIGADTQYF.

The chain combines TRBV20-1 with TRBJ1-1; D gene ambiguous. Germline V lookup: CDR1 DFQATT, CDR2 SNEGSKA (reference sequence). The CDR3 is 14 residues long. V dropped 3 bases and J dropped 3 bases, with 14 bases sitting between them. CDR3 nucleotide sequence: TGCAGTGCTAGTATCCCGGGGTTGGACACTGAAGCTTTCTTT. It is translated as CSASIPGLDTEAFF.

In its sample, this clone was seen once. CDR3 nucleotide sequence: TGTGCCAGCAGCCAAGATCTCGGAGGCACCTACGAGCAGTACTTC. Translating it yields CASSQDLGGTYEQYF. The V gene is TRBV4-2, the J gene TRBJ2-7; D may be TRBD2 (5 bases). V lost 0 bases and J 2 bases, leaving 11 bases between the germline ends. CDR1 is LGHNA, CDR2 YNFKEQ, per germline. The CDR3 is made up of 15 amino acids.

This chain connects TRBV15 to TRBJ1-1; the D is unclear. The CDR3 runs to 13 residues. Trimming removed 0 bases from V and 8 bases from J, with 10 bases in between. From germline, CDR1 is LNHNV and CDR2 YYDKDF (reference sequence). The CDR3 loop reads CATSRDLHREAFF. CDR3 DNA: TGTGCCACCAGCAGAGATTTGCACCGGGAAGCTTTCTTT.

The CDR3 nucleotides read TGTGCCTCACTAGCGGGGGGCCAAGGCGGGGAGCTGTTTTTT. Amino acids: CASLAGGQGGELFF. The chain recombines TRBV30 with TRBJ2-2; the match to TRBD2 covers 12 bases. The germline V gene encodes CDR1 GTSNPN and CDR2 SVGIG (reference sequence). The CDR3 is made up of 14 amino acids. Trimming cost V 7 bases and J 7 bases; bases outside gene matches: 7.

Note on this clone: Other DNA sequences in the sample encode the same CDR3. The chain carries TRBV9 and TRBJ1-1; D perhaps matches TRBD1 (5 bases). CDR3 length equals 17 residues. The V gene lost 0 bases and the J gene lost 0 bases, with 15 bases spanning the gap. The germline V gene has CDR1 SGDLS and CDR2 YYNGEE. DNA for the CDR3: TGTGCCAGCAGCGTAGGGGCAGGGTCGGTGTTGAACACTGAAGCTTTCTTT. This translates into CASSVGAGSVLNTEAFF.

In DNA, the CDR3 is TGTGCCAGCAGTTACCTGGGGGGGGATCAGCCCCAGCATTTT. Its translation: CASSYLGGDQPQHF. This chain joins TRBV6-5 and TRBJ1-5; the D gene is possibly TRBD1 (5 bases). Trimming cost V 2 bases and J 5 bases, with 10 bases left between them. The CDR3 has 14 residues. Germline V lookup: CDR1 MNHEY, CDR2 SVGAGI.

The DNA of the CDR3 is TGTGCCAGCAGCCCACGGACTAGGCGTCACAGGGAGACCCAGTACTTC. Translating it yields CASSPRTRRHRETQYF. V and J are TRBV28 and TRBJ2-5, with 7 bases fitting TRBD2. The CDR3 contains 16 residues. The V gene end was trimmed by 6 bases and the J gene end by 5 bases; junction bases not matched to a gene: 15. CDR1 and CDR2 (germline): MDHEN, SYDVKM.